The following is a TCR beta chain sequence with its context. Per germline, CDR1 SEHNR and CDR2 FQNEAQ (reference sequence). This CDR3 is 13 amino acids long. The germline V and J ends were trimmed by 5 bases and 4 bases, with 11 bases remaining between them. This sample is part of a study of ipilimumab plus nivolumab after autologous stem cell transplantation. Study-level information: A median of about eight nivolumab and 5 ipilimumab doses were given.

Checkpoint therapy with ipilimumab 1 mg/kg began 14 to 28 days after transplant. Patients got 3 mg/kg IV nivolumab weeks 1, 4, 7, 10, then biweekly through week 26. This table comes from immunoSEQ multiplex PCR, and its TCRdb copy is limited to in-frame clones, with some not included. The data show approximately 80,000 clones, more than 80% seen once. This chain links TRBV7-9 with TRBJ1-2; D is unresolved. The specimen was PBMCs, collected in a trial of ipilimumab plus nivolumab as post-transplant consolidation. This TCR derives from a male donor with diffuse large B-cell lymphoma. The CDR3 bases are TGTGCCAGCAGCCTGTCTATGGGCTATGGCTACACCTTC. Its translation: CASSLSMGYGYTF.